These T cell receptor beta chains were read from a single sample in a study of radiotherapy plus CTLA-4 blockade in lung cancer. The protocol was immunoSEQ multiplex PCR, while the TCRdb copy is restricted to in-frame clones and leaves out a portion. The sample carries fewer than 140,000 clones, more than 75% recorded once. The sample in question was peripheral blood, obtained from a patient treated with radiotherapy plus ipilimumab. All receptors come from a human donor with non-small cell lung cancer that progressed on radiotherapy plus ipilimumab. Some clones in this sample may be carry-over from other donors' samples. Each CDR3 is given with its conserved first and last residue. The D gene is left open where the match is weak. The listing skips clone size in some rows; elsewhere it reads once, few, many or a size class.

J	D	size	V	CDR3
TRBJ2-1	NA	NA	TRBV9	CASSWADFGVVNEQFF
TRBJ2-7	NA	NA	TRBV18	CASSPLSSYEQYF
TRBJ2-3	TRBD1	NA	TRBV9	CASSVGQGATTDTQYF
TRBJ1-1	NA	NA	TRBV6-1	CASSEVGNTEAFF
TRBJ1-5	TRBD1	once	TRBV27	CASSPRQGRILNQPQHF
TRBJ1-6	NA	once	TRBV4-3	CASSPPLGLGGSPLHF
TRBJ2-5	NA	NA	TRBV7-9	CASSSYYQGGGGAQYF
TRBJ2-5	TRBD1	NA	TRBV7-6	CASSSQDLTGVGETQYF
TRBJ2-7	TRBD1	NA	TRBV2	CASSANRDRWFTYEQYF
TRBJ2-2	TRBD1	few	TRBV29-1	CSAKGQGETGELFF
TRBJ1-6	NA	once	TRBV7-3	CASSLSGTEYNSPLHF
TRBJ2-7	TRBD1	NA	TRBV4-3	CASSQDQGASSYEQYF
TRBJ1-2	TRBD1	NA	TRBV5-1	CASSLGQGDYGYTF
TRBJ1-1	NA	NA	TRBV6-1	CASSLLRGNTEAFF
TRBJ2-5	NA	NA	TRBV28	CASRVPPQKETQYF
TRBJ1-1	NA	NA	TRBV7-9	CASSTRTNTEAFF
TRBJ1-1	NA	NA	TRBV5-1	CASSLAWVGDTEAFF
TRBJ2-1	NA	NA	TRBV6-5	CASSLGRLNEQFF
TRBJ1-2	NA	NA	TRBV7-2	CASSLGRDYGYTF
TRBJ1-2	TRBD1	NA	TRBV29-1	CSVEGTGEFNYGYTF
TRBJ2-7	TRBD1	NA	TRBV29-1	CSVKGRDRVNEQYF
TRBJ1-3	NA	NA	TRBV18	CASSPPQGSRNTIYF
TRBJ2-1	NA	NA	TRBV5-4	CASSLALYGPQYNEQFF
TRBJ2-4	NA	NA	TRBV5-1	CASSLSSPPDIQYF
TRBJ2-2	TRBD1	NA	TRBV18	CASSYVRWTGNTGELFF
TRBJ1-5	NA	few	TRBV6-6	CARGADRGSNQPQHF
TRBJ2-3	TRBD1	NA	TRBV5-1	CASSTGQGWDTQYF
TRBJ2-7	NA	NA	TRBV10-1	CASAVSGLHSYEQYF
TRBJ1-1	NA	once	TRBV5-6	CASSLGGRGAKMTEAFF
TRBJ1-6	TRBD1	NA	TRBV29-1	CSVRSGTDNSPLHF
TRBJ2-3	NA	NA	TRBV25-1	CASSERGSSTDTQYF
TRBJ2-4	NA	NA	TRBV10-2	CASSDRRGGSYIQYF
TRBJ2-5	TRBD1	NA	TRBV2	CASSESRQGERETQYF
TRBJ1-1	NA	NA	TRBV14	CASSLRSTLPEAFF
TRBJ2-1	NA	NA	TRBV4-3	CASSLGLHNEQFF
TRBJ1-1	NA	NA	TRBV2	CASGAERNTEAFF
TRBJ1-1	NA	NA	TRBV7-2	CASSSVRGNEAFF
TRBJ2-5	TRBD1	NA	TRBV7-9	CASSPGTGIIETQYF
TRBJ2-3	NA	NA	TRBV5-1	CASSSGPRGTADTQYF
TRBJ2-3	NA	NA	TRBV7-3	CASSDNTDTQYF
TRBJ2-1	NA	NA	TRBV4-2	CASSRARATSSYNEQFF
TRBJ1-4	NA	NA	TRBV5-4	CASSLGQVNEKLFF